These 32 T cell receptor beta chains share one sample of origin, sequenced in a study of cytomegalovirus exposure and HLA in healthy donors. PCR employed 60 Vbeta and 13 Jbeta primers. Data came from immunoSEQ multiplex PCR; TCRdb stores just in-frame clones and leaves some out. The profile covers approximately 100,000 clones, with around three quarters appearing a single time and 5% to 6% taken by the ten largest. Sample: PBMCs. The receptors originated from a woman aged 18 to 35 in good health and CMV-seropositive.

Only a few counts were recorded for this clone. V and J are TRBV4-2 and TRBJ2-7, with 8 bases aligning to TRBD2. The CDR3 contains 15 residues. J was trimmed by 3 bases and V by 3 bases; bases with no gene match: 7. Germline V gives CDR1 LGHNA, CDR2 YNFKEQ. CDR3 loop: CASSHGLAESYEQYF. The CDR3, as DNA: TGTGCCAGCAGCCACGGACTAGCCGAAAGCTACGAGCAGTACTTC.

This chain connects TRBV27 to TRBJ2-6; D possibly corresponds to TRBD2 (5 bases). CDR1 and CDR2 (germline): MNHEY, SMNVEV (reference sequence). The CDR3 consists of 15 residues. Trimming took off 8 bases at V and 4 bases at J, with 15 bases between the two ends. The CDR3 region is CASGEAGPGANVLTF. DNA for the CDR3: TGTGCCAGCGGAGAGGCGGGTCCCGGGGCCAACGTCCTGACTTTC.

V and J are TRBV9 and TRBJ1-2; D may be TRBD1 (5 bases). In germline, CDR1 is SGDLS, CDR2 YYNGEE. This CDR3 region has 15 residues. The V end lost 0 bases, the J end lost 0 bases, and 9 bases lay between the germline ends. CDR3 protein: CASSVATGANYGYTF. The CDR3 DNA reads TGTGCCAGCAGCGTAGCTACGGGGGCTAACTATGGCTACACCTTC.

The V call is TRBV2, the J call TRBJ2-7; 8 nucleotides line up with TRBD1. The J segment lost 0 bases and the V segment lost 7 bases, leaving 5 bases of the junction unmatched. Germline V gives CDR1 SNHLY, CDR2 FYNNEI. The CDR3 is 14 amino acids. DNA for the CDR3: TGTGCCAGCACTCCGGGACAGGCCTCCTACGAGCAGTACTTC. Amino acids: CASTPGQASYEQYF. Supplemented by reference TRBV2 and TRBJ2-7, the full variable domain reads EPEVTQTPSHQVTQMGQEVILRCVPISNHLYFYWYRQILGQKVEFLVSFYNNEISEKSEIFDDQFSVERPDGSNFTLKIRSTKLEDSAMYFCASTPGQASYEQYFGPGTRLTVT.

The chain employs TRBV9 and TRBJ2-1; D perhaps matches TRBD2 (7 bases). CDR3 length: 15 amino acids. The germline V gene encodes CDR1 SGDLS and CDR2 YYNGEE. The V end lost 10 bases, the J end lost 9 bases, and 26 bases lay between the germline ends. For the CDR3, the DNA is TGTGCCTCGTCCCCCCGTGCTAGCGGAGGGGGTGAGCAGTTCTTC. Translating gives CASSPRASGGGEQFF.

The chain couples TRBV27 to TRBJ2-4, with TRBD1 matching over 9 bases. The CDR3 consists of 19 residues. Looked up from germline, CDR1 is MNHEY and CDR2 is SMNVEV (reference sequence). Losses at the gene ends were 2 bases for V and 6 bases for J; bases not matched to a gene: 17. CDR3 sequence: CASSLKGQGTGITLNIQYF. As DNA, the CDR3 is TGTGCCAGCAGTTTAAAGGGGCAGGGGACAGGGATTACTCTAAACATTCAGTACTTC.

This chain joins TRBV2 and TRBJ2-3; 9 bases agree with TRBD2. V gave up 1 base and J gave up 2 bases; unmatched junction bases: 7. This CDR3 spans 17 amino acids. Per germline, CDR1 SNHLY and CDR2 FYNNEI. Here the CDR3 reads CASSEGAGGYLTDTQYF. CDR3 DNA: TGTGCCAGCAGTGAAGGAGCGGGAGGTTACCTCACAGATACGCAGTATTTT.

This chain uses TRBV19 with TRBJ1-2; D is uncertain. The CDR3 runs to 12 residues. Germline values: CDR1 LNHDA, CDR2 SQIVND (reference sequence). Trimming took 7 bases from V and 8 from J, leaving 14 bases between them. CDR3 residues: CASNVEHRGYTF. The CDR3 region has the DNA TGTGCCAGTAACGTCGAACACAGAGGCTACACCTTC.

V and J are TRBV6-1 and TRBJ1-6; tentative D call: TRBD1 (5 bases). The CDR3 loop spans 15 amino acids. Trimming cost V 6 bases and J 9 bases, with 18 bases left between them. CDR1 is MNHNS and CDR2 is SASEGT in the germline V gene. Written as DNA, the CDR3 is TGTGCCAGCAGCCCATCGGGGGGGTTGGCTTCACCCCTCCACTTT. It encodes CASSPSGGLASPLHF.

The J gene is TRBJ2-2, the V gene TRBV9; D is perhaps TRBD2 (5 bases). This CDR3 is built from 15 residues. CDR1 and CDR2 from the germline V gene are SGDLS and YYNGEE. V dropped 3 bases and J dropped 6 bases, with 15 bases sitting between them. The CDR3 nucleotides read TGTGCCAGCAGCGCCGGATTTTTGCGGGCCGGGGAGCTGTTTTTT. Translation: CASSAGFLRAGELFF.

The chain uses TRBV7-8 and TRBJ2-7, with TRBD1 identical over 7 bases. The length of the CDR3 is 15 residues. Germline V gene lookup returns CDR1 SGHVS and CDR2 FQNEAQ. Losses at the gene ends were 5 bases for V and 2 bases for J; bases not matched to a gene: 9. CDR3 sequence: CASSPRQGTTYEQYF. CDR3 sequence (DNA): TGTGCCAGCAGCCCTCGACAGGGAACAACCTACGAGCAGTACTTC.

This chain connects TRBV19 to TRBJ1-5; D unclear. The CDR3 is 17 amino acids. Trimming took off 1 base at V and 2 bases at J, with 15 bases between the two ends. Per the germline V gene, CDR1 is LNHDA and CDR2 is SQIVND (reference sequence). The CDR3 DNA is TGTGCCAGTAGTATAGCAATAGCGAGACCCGGCAATCAGCCCCAGCATTTT. Protein sequence: CASSIAIARPGNQPQHF.

The rearrangement joins TRBV6-5 to TRBJ1-5, with D perhaps matching TRBD1 (5 bases). CDR3 length: 13 amino acids. V lost 4 bases and J 11 bases, leaving 15 bases between the germline ends. Germline V gene sequence: CDR1 MNHEY, CDR2 SVGAGI. The CDR3 reads CASSLDPKGAQHF. CDR3 nucleotide sequence: TGTGCCAGCAGTTTGGACCCGAAAGGGGCCCAGCATTTT.

The V and J genes are TRBV14 and TRBJ2-3; 8 bases map to TRBD2. The CDR3 contains 18 residues. Per germline, CDR1 SGHDN and CDR2 FVKESK. V lost 0 bases, J lost 4 bases, and 12 bases stayed unmatched. CDR3 residues: CASSQDWVWTSFPDTQYF. CDR3 in DNA: TGTGCCAGCAGCCAAGATTGGGTCTGGACTAGCTTCCCAGATACGCAGTATTTT. Full variable domain (outside the CDR3, taken from reference TRBV14 and TRBJ2-3): EAGVTQFPSHSVIEKGQTVTLRCDPISGHDNLYWYRRVMGKEIKFLLHFVKESKQDESGMPNNRFLAERTGGTYSTLKVQPAELEDSGVYFCASSQDWVWTSFPDTQYFGPGTRLTVL.

V and J are TRBV28 and TRBJ1-2; 7 nucleotides align to TRBD1. With 5 bases clipped from V and 2 bases from J, the junction kept 8 bases outside the gene matches. The CDR3 loop spans 15 amino acids. The germline CDR1 and CDR2 sequences are MDHEN and SYDVKM. The CDR3 loop reads CASSASGGRNYGYTF. DNA of the CDR3: TGTGCCAGCAGTGCATCAGGGGGTCGCAACTATGGCTACACCTTC.

As for this clone: This likely reflects a read error, since a far larger clone is one base away. The CDR3 region is CASSIGQAQPQHF. CDR3 bases: TGTGCCAGCAGTATAGGACAGGCTCAGCCCCAGCATTTT. The genes are TRBV27 and TRBJ1-5; 7 nucleotides match TRBD1. The CDR3 extends over 13 amino acids. The trim removed 5 bases at V and 6 bases at J, leaving 4 bases unmatched. The germline CDR1 and CDR2 sequences are MNHEY and SMNVEV (reference sequence).

This clone occurred a few times. The V call is TRBV7-9, the J call TRBJ2-3, with D possibly matching TRBD2 (6 bases). Trimming removed 4 bases at V and 3 bases at J, with 11 bases between. Germline V lookup: CDR1 SEHNR, CDR2 FQNEAQ (reference sequence). CDR3 length: 14 residues. Here the CDR3 reads CASSSGGYTDTQYF. CDR3 in DNA: TGTGCCAGCAGCTCAGGAGGGTATACAGATACGCAGTATTTT. Based on the CDR3 plus reference TRBV7-9 and TRBJ2-3, the full variable domain is DTGVSQNPRHKITKRGQNVTFRCDPISEHNRLYWYRQTLGQGPEFLTYFQNEAQLEKSRLLSDRFSAERPKGSFSTLEIQRTEQGDSAMYLCASSSGGYTDTQYFGPGTRLTVL.

V is TRBV29-1 and J is TRBJ2-1, with TRBD2 matching over 12 bases. Germline CDR1 reads SQVTM; CDR2 reads ANQGSEA. This CDR3 spans 15 amino acids. The trim removed 1 base at V and 5 bases at J, leaving 3 bases unmatched. CDR3 residues: CSVEGGLAGNNEQFF. The CDR3 DNA is TGCAGCGTTGAAGGGGGACTAGCGGGCAACAATGAGCAGTTCTTC.

This clone occurred once. The chain has TRBV27 and TRBJ2-7, with D possibly being TRBD2 (5 bases). The CDR3 is 14 amino acids. Germline V gene data show CDR1 as MNHEY and CDR2 as SMNVEV (reference sequence). Trimming removed 2 bases from V and 6 bases from J, with 14 bases in between. CDR3 DNA: TGTGCCAGCAGTTTAAGTCTAGCATACCCCGAGCAGTACTTC. It yields the protein CASSLSLAYPEQYF.

Worth noting for this clone: This likely comes from a read error, as the CDR3 has no conserved phenylalanine or tryptophan at its end. V gene TRBV20-1 combines with J gene TRBJ1-4; D unclear. Trimming removed 1 base at V and 8 bases at J, with 5 bases between. This CDR3 comprises 11 residues. Germline CDR1 and CDR2: DFQATT and SNEGSKA (reference sequence). In DNA, the CDR3 is TGCAGTGCTAGAGCTCAAGAAAAACTGTTTGTT. This gives the protein CSARAQEKLFV.

In this sample, this clone turned up once. The chain is built from TRBV28 and TRBJ1-2, with D maybe TRBD1 (6 bases). CDR1 and CDR2 from the germline V gene are MDHEN and SYDVKM. V lost 2 bases to trimming and J lost 2 bases, with 21 bases between them. The CDR3 runs 18 residues. DNA of the CDR3: TGTGCCAGCAGTTTAGTGCGGGGGCCCCGGACACCAAACTATGGCTACACCTTC. Amino acids: CASSLVRGPRTPNYGYTF.

The genes are TRBV18 and TRBJ2-7; D not certain. The CDR3 runs to 15 residues. Germline CDR1 and CDR2: KGHSH and LQKENI. The V end lost 4 bases, the J end lost 1 base, and 14 bases lay between the germline ends. The chain's CDR3 is CASSLLPSGSYEQYF. CDR3 in DNA: TGTGCCAGCTCACTCTTGCCCTCAGGTTCCTACGAGCAGTACTTC.

This rearrangement joins TRBV10-3 to TRBJ2-1, with D perhaps being TRBD1 or TRBD2 (6 bases each). Germline CDR1 ENHRY, CDR2 SYGVKD. With 6 bases removed from V and 7 bases from J, the gap between germline ends came to 16 bases. The CDR3 is 14 residues long. CDR3 residues: CAIREGGLTNEQFF. Written as DNA, the CDR3 is TGTGCCATCAGGGAGGGGGGACTCACAAATGAGCAGTTCTTC.

The rearrangement links TRBV28 to TRBJ2-1, with 14 positions matching TRBD2. Germline CDR1 and CDR2: MDHEN and SYDVKM. V shed 7 bases, J shed 3 bases, and the junction held 11 bases outside the gene matches. CDR3 size: 18 residues. CDR3 sequence reads: CASTEAGTSGGDYNEQFF. Here the CDR3 DNA reads TGTGCCAGCACAGAGGCCGGGACTAGCGGGGGAGACTACAATGAGCAGTTCTTC.

This clone came up a few times. The chain carries TRBV4-2 and TRBJ1-4; TRBD1 matches at 11 bases. Germline V gene lookup returns CDR1 LGHNA and CDR2 YNFKEQ. The CDR3 runs 17 residues. The V and J ends lost 3 bases and 7 bases, in that order; junction bases with no gene match: 10. CDR3 coding DNA: TGTGCCAGCAGCCAGGACTTTACCGGGACAGGGGGTGAAAAACTGTTTTTT. Its translation is CASSQDFTGTGGEKLFF.

This clone has only a few counts. The rearrangement joins TRBV5-5 to TRBJ1-1, with D perhaps matching TRBD1 (6 bases). Trimming left V 0 bases short and J 4 bases short, with 13 bases between. Per germline, CDR1 SGHKS and CDR2 YYEKEE (reference sequence). The CDR3 has 15 residues. Here the CDR3 reads CASSLVVGAGTEAFF. For the CDR3, the DNA is TGTGCCAGCAGCTTGGTGGTGGGGGCGGGCACTGAAGCTTTCTTT.

The genes are TRBV10-3 and TRBJ1-2; D is uncertain. V lost 2 bases, J lost 5 bases, and 3 bases lay in between. Germline assignment: CDR1 ENHRY and CDR2 SYGVKD. The CDR3 is made up of 11 amino acids. DNA of the CDR3: TGTGCCATCAGTGAGACTTATGGCTACACCTTC. Its protein is CAISETYGYTF.

This clone came up once. The chain couples TRBV2 to TRBJ2-7; weak D call: TRBD1 (5 bases). Germline CDR1 reads SNHLY; CDR2 reads FYNNEI. The CDR3 extends over 14 amino acids. Between the trimmed V and J ends, which lost 4 bases and 1 base, there was a span of 11 bases. As DNA, the CDR3 is TGTGCCAGCAGTGTTGACAGTATTTCCTACGAGCAGTACTTC. This translates into CASSVDSISYEQYF.

J is TRBJ2-7 and V is TRBV5-4; 7 nucleotides line up with TRBD1. The CDR3 is 14 residues long. Trimming cost V 4 bases and J 1 base; bases outside gene matches: 5. Per germline, CDR1 SGHNT and CDR2 YYREEE (reference sequence). CDR3 amino acids: CASSIRDSSYEQYF. The CDR3 coding sequence is TGTGCCAGCAGCATCCGGGACAGTTCCTACGAGCAGTACTTC.

The genes are TRBV10-3 and TRBJ2-5; D ambiguous. Trimming stripped 0 bases from V and 1 base from J, with 6 bases between. The CDR3 consists of 14 residues. Germline V gene data show CDR1 as ENHRY and CDR2 as SYGVKD. The CDR3 nucleotides read TGTGCCATCAGTGAGTCTCTTAGCCAAGAGACCCAGTACTTC. Translating it yields CAISESLSQETQYF.

The chain uses TRBV5-6 and TRBJ2-7; the D gene is possibly TRBD1 (5 bases). Trimming removed 1 base at V and 3 bases at J, with 17 bases between. The CDR3 contains 16 residues. The germline V gene has CDR1 SGHDT and CDR2 YYEEEE. The CDR3 DNA reads as TGTGCCAGCAGCTTGTTGACAGTTGATCCTCACTACGAGCAGTACTTC. Protein product: CASSLLTVDPHYEQYF. The complete variable domain, with remaining parts taken from reference TRBV5-6 and TRBJ2-7, reads DAGVTQSPTHLIKTRGQQVTLRCSPKSGHDTVSWYQQALGQGPQFIFQYYEEEERQRGNFPDRFSGHQFPNYSSELNVNALLLGDSALYLCASSLLTVDPHYEQYFGPGTRLTVT.

The table lists this clone with a few counts. The chain joins TRBV5-1 to TRBJ2-5; 8 nucleotides align to TRBD2. The CDR3 has 16 residues. The V gene end was trimmed by 0 bases and the J gene end by 6 bases; junction bases not matched to a gene: 10. The germline gives CDR1 SGHRS, CDR2 YFSETQ. As DNA, the CDR3 is TGCGCCAGCAGCTTGGCGGGTAGCGGGATGTCGAAGACCCAGTACTTC. Protein: CASSLAGSGMSKTQYF.